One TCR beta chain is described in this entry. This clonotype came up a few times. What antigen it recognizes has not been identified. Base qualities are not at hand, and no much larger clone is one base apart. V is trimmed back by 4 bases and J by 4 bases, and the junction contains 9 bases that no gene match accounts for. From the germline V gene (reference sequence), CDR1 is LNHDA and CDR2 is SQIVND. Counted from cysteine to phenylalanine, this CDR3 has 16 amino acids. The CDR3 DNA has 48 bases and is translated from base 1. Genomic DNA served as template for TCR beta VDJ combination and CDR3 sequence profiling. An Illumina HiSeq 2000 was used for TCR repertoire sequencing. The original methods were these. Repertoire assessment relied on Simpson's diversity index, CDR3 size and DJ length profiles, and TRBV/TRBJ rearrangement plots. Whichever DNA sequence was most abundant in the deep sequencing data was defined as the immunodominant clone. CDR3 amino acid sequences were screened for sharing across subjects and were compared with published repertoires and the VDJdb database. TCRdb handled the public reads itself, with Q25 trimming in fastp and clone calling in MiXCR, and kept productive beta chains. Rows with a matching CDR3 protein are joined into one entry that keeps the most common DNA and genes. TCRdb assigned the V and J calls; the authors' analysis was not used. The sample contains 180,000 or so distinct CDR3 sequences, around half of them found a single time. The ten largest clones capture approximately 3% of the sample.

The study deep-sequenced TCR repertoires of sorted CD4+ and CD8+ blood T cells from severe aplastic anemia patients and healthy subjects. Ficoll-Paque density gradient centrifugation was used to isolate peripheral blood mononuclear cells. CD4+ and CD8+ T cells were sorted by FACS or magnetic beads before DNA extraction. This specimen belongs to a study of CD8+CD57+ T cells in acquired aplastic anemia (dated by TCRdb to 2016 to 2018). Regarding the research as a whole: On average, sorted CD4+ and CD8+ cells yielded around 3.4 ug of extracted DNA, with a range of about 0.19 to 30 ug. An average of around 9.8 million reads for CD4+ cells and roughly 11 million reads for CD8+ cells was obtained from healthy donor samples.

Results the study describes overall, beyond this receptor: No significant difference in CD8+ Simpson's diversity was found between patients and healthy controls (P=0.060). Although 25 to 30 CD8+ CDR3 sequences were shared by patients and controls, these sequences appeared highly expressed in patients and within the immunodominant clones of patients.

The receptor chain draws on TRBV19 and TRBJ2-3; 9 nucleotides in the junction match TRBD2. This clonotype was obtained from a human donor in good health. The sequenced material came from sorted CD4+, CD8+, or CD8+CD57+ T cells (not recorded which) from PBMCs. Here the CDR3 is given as CASSRLAGTSADTQYF. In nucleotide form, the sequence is TGTGCCAGTAGTAGGCTAGCGGGAACAAGTGCAGATACGCAGTATTTT.